This T cell receptor (beta chain) emerged from a study of vaccination effects on CD4 cells after COVID-19 (dated by TCRdb to between 2022 and 2023). Background on the whole study: Each participant got two doses of an mRNA SARS-CoV-2 vaccine, either BNT162b2 or mRNA-1273. SARS-CoV-2 spike-specific CD4+ TCR repertoires were compared before and after mRNA vaccination in COVID-19 convalescent patients and in infection-naive vaccine recipients. The full study included over 8 COVID-19 convalescent patients and several SARS-CoV-2-naive healthy vaccine recipients. Cultures from other donors in the study were sequenced using the Oncomine TCR Beta short-read assay on an Illumina iSeq 100.

Results and caveats for the whole study, not just this receptor: Among healthy vaccine recipients, nearly all vaccine-induced clones were SARS-CoV-2 mono-reactive, and only 1 of 255 was cross-reactive with common cold coronaviruses. Marked clonal contraction was observed in both infection-induced and vaccine-induced clones at late post-vaccination timepoints, consistent with waning T cell responses. The study was limited by a small number of convalescent patients, and early post-infection timepoints were lacking.

To note about this clone: It lacks a known antigen. No qualities accompany the bases; no much larger clone lies one base away.

In the ViraFEST assay, PBMC were stimulated with viral peptide pools, and antigen-specific CD4+ T cell clonotypes were then identified by expansion using TCR sequencing. After 10 to 11 days of culture, CD4+ T cells were isolated with the EasySep CD4+ T cell isolation kit. None of the healthy vaccine recipients had a prior SARS-CoV-2 infection, which was confirmed by nucleocapsid antibody tests that came back negative both before and after vaccination. Some 2 million PBMC per well were cultured with around 9.8 ug/ml peptides in IMDM containing 5% human AB serum, roughly 10 IU/ml IL-2 and gentamicin. On days 3 and 7, half of the culture medium was replaced with fresh IL-2-containing medium. Unless noted otherwise, every peptide stimulation condition was cultured in triplicate wells. Using Ficoll-Paque Plus gradient centrifugation, PBMC were separated from whole blood and then either used fresh or cryopreserved at -140C. The spike proteins of SARS-CoV-2 and of the common cold coronaviruses HCoV-NL63, HCoV-OC43 and HCoV-229E were spanned by overlapping peptide pools. The QIAamp micro DNA kit was used to extract genomic DNA from the cultured CD4+ T cells.

The CDR3, from cysteine to phenylalanine, totals 14 residues. The retained sequence is limited to the CDR3, 42 bases, with the frame set at the first base. Looking up the germline V gene yields CDR1 LGHNA and CDR2 YSLEER. V is pared back by 0 bases and J by 1 base, with 5 bases lying between the germline termini. The protocol used for the library was the immunoSEQ multiplex PCR assay. TCR beta CDR3 sequencing was performed on DNA from the cultured, isolated CD4+ T cells. Regarding the original processing steps: Non-productive TCR sequences were removed and reads were trimmed to the CDR3 region, keeping CDR3s of at least 7 amino acids. The MANAFEST web app was used to pick out antigen-specific clonotypes by comparing their expansion in peptide wells with that in reference cultures. To count as positive, a clone had to show expansion at FDR<0.05 compared with the reference and with all other wells, an odds ratio above 5, and a frequency above 0.1% in two replicate wells. A clonotype was called cross-reactive if it was significantly expanded both in SARS-CoV-2 spike wells and in at least one common cold coronavirus spike condition. CDR3 similarity was assessed by Levenshtein distance with the stringdist R package, and unrooted trees were built with ape in R 3.6.1. Sourced from immuneACCESS, this table was stored by TCRdb with only in-frame sequences that have V and J called. A share of the clones is absent; for the studies checked, an unresolved V gene accounts for under half, and the remainder has no known explanation. V and J calls plus clone size are reproduced from that table; the DNA served to infer D and trimming. The sample table shows over 45,000 clones, and more than 60% are seen once. Of the sample, roughly 18% is held by the ten largest clones.

The specimen was CD4+ T cells from PBMCs cultured with SARS-CoV-2 spike peptides, collected before COVID-19 vaccination. In the paper's terms, the cell subset or site label means: SARS-CoV-2 spike overlapping peptide pool stimulation. This sequence originates from a human donor who received a COVID-19 vaccine. The sequence is built from TRBV4-3 and TRBJ2-3; the D segment cannot be called with confidence. The DNA is as follows: TGCGCCAGCAGCCAAGAAGGCCGCACAGATACGCAGTATTTT. Translated, it gives CASSQEGRTDTQYF.